This T cell receptor beta chain was documented in a study of shared clonotypes between healthy human individuals. The overall study: In total, the donors were a couple of women and three men aged 18 to 49.

Germline V gene data show CDR1 as SGDLS and CDR2 as YYNGEE. The CDR3 length is 16 residues. Trimming pared 0 bases from V and 0 bases from J, leaving 10 bases between. Donors comprised only Caucasian adults living in Nashville, Tennessee. Per the authors' pipeline: Junction-only sequences produced by ImmunoSEQ had no quality scores, so filtering differed. The method was immunoSEQ multiplex PCR; TCRdb's version includes in-frame clones alone and lacks a portion of them. V and J calls and clone size come straight from that table; D and trimming were deduced from the DNA. The data show roughly 2 million clones, under 97% seen once.

Sequenced sample: naive CD4+ T cells sorted from blood. Subset given: CD45RA+ positively selected. The receptor was isolated from a man aged 18 to 30 in good health. The V call is TRBV9, the J call TRBJ1-3; D is undetermined. The CDR3 bases are TGTGCCAGCAGCGTAGAAGTAGGTTCCTCTGGAAACACCATATATTTT. This codes for CASSVEVGSSGNTIYF.